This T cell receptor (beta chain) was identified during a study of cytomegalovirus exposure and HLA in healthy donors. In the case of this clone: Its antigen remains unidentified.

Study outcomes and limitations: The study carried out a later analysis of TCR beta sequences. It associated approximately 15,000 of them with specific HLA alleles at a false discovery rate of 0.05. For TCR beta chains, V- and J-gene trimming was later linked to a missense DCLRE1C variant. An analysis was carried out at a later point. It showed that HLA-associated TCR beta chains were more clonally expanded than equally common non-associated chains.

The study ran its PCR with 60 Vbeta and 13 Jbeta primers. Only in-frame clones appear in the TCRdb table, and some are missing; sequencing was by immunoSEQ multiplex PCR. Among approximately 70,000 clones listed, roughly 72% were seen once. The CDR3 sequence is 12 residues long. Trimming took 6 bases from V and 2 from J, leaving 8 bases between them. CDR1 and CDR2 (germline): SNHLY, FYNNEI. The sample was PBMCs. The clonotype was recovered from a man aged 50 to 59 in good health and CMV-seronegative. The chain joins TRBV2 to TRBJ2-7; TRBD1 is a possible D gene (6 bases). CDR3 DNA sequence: TGTGCCAGCAGGGACAGAGCCTACGAGCAGTACTTC. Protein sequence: CASRDRAYEQYF.